This entry is about one T cell receptor (beta chain). Naive CD8 populations comprised CD45RO-negative cells positively selected for CCR7, excluding terminally differentiated effector memory CD45RA+ cells. Healthy HIV-negative adults without recent acute infections or vaccinations served as donors. The record originates from a study of shared clonotypes between healthy human individuals. Genomic DNA from each subset was divided evenly over several immunoSEQ plates. Sequenced by immunoSEQ multiplex PCR; TCRdb stores in-frame clones only, minus some. The sample gives approximately 840,000 clones, 96% of which show up once; less than 0.3% is in the top ten. Germline assignment: CDR1 SNHLY and CDR2 FYNNEI. V was pared by 4 bases and J by 3 bases, with 10 bases between. This CDR3 is built from 13 residues.

The sample was naive CD8+ T cells sorted from blood. The origin of this receptor is a man aged 30 to 39 in good health. V gene TRBV2 combines with J gene TRBJ2-7; perhaps TRBD1 as D (5 bases). DNA of the CDR3: TGTGCCAGCAGTGGCAGGGCATTCTACGAGCAGTACTTC. It is translated as CASSGRAFYEQYF.